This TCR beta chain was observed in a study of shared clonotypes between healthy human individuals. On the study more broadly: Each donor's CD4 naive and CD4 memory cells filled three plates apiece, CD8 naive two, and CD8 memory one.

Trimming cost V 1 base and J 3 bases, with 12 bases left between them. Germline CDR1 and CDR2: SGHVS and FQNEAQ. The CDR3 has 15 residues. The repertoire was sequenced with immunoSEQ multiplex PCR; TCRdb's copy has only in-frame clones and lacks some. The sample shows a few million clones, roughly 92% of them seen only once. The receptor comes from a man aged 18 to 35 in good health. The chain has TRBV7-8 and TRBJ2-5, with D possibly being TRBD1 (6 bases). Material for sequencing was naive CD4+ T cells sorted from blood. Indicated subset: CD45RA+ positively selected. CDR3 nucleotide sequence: TGTGCCAGCAGCTTAGAGGGGGTACGAAAAGAGACCCAGTACTTC. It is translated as CASSLEGVRKETQYF.